This entry describes one T cell receptor (beta chain). This specimen belongs to a study of blood T cell repertoires in COVID-19. The germline gives CDR1 MNHEY, CDR2 SVGEGT. Trimming removed 2 bases from V and 5 bases from J; junction bases left unmatched: 17. This CDR3 comprises 18 residues. TCRdb keeps only in-frame clones here, not all; method: immunoSEQ multiplex PCR. This sample has more than 85,000 clones; about 72% occur once, and the top ten carry 6% to 8.5%. The sequence was collected from a woman in her fifties or sixties with acute or convalescent COVID-19. The chain carries TRBV6-2 or TRBV6-3 and TRBJ1-2, with 7 bases matching TRBD1. The sample taken for sequencing was peripheral blood. CDR3 in amino acids: CASSYTRKSRDRTYGYTF. As DNA, the CDR3 is TGTGCCAGCAGTTACACTCGAAAGAGCCGGGACAGAACTTATGGCTACACCTTC.